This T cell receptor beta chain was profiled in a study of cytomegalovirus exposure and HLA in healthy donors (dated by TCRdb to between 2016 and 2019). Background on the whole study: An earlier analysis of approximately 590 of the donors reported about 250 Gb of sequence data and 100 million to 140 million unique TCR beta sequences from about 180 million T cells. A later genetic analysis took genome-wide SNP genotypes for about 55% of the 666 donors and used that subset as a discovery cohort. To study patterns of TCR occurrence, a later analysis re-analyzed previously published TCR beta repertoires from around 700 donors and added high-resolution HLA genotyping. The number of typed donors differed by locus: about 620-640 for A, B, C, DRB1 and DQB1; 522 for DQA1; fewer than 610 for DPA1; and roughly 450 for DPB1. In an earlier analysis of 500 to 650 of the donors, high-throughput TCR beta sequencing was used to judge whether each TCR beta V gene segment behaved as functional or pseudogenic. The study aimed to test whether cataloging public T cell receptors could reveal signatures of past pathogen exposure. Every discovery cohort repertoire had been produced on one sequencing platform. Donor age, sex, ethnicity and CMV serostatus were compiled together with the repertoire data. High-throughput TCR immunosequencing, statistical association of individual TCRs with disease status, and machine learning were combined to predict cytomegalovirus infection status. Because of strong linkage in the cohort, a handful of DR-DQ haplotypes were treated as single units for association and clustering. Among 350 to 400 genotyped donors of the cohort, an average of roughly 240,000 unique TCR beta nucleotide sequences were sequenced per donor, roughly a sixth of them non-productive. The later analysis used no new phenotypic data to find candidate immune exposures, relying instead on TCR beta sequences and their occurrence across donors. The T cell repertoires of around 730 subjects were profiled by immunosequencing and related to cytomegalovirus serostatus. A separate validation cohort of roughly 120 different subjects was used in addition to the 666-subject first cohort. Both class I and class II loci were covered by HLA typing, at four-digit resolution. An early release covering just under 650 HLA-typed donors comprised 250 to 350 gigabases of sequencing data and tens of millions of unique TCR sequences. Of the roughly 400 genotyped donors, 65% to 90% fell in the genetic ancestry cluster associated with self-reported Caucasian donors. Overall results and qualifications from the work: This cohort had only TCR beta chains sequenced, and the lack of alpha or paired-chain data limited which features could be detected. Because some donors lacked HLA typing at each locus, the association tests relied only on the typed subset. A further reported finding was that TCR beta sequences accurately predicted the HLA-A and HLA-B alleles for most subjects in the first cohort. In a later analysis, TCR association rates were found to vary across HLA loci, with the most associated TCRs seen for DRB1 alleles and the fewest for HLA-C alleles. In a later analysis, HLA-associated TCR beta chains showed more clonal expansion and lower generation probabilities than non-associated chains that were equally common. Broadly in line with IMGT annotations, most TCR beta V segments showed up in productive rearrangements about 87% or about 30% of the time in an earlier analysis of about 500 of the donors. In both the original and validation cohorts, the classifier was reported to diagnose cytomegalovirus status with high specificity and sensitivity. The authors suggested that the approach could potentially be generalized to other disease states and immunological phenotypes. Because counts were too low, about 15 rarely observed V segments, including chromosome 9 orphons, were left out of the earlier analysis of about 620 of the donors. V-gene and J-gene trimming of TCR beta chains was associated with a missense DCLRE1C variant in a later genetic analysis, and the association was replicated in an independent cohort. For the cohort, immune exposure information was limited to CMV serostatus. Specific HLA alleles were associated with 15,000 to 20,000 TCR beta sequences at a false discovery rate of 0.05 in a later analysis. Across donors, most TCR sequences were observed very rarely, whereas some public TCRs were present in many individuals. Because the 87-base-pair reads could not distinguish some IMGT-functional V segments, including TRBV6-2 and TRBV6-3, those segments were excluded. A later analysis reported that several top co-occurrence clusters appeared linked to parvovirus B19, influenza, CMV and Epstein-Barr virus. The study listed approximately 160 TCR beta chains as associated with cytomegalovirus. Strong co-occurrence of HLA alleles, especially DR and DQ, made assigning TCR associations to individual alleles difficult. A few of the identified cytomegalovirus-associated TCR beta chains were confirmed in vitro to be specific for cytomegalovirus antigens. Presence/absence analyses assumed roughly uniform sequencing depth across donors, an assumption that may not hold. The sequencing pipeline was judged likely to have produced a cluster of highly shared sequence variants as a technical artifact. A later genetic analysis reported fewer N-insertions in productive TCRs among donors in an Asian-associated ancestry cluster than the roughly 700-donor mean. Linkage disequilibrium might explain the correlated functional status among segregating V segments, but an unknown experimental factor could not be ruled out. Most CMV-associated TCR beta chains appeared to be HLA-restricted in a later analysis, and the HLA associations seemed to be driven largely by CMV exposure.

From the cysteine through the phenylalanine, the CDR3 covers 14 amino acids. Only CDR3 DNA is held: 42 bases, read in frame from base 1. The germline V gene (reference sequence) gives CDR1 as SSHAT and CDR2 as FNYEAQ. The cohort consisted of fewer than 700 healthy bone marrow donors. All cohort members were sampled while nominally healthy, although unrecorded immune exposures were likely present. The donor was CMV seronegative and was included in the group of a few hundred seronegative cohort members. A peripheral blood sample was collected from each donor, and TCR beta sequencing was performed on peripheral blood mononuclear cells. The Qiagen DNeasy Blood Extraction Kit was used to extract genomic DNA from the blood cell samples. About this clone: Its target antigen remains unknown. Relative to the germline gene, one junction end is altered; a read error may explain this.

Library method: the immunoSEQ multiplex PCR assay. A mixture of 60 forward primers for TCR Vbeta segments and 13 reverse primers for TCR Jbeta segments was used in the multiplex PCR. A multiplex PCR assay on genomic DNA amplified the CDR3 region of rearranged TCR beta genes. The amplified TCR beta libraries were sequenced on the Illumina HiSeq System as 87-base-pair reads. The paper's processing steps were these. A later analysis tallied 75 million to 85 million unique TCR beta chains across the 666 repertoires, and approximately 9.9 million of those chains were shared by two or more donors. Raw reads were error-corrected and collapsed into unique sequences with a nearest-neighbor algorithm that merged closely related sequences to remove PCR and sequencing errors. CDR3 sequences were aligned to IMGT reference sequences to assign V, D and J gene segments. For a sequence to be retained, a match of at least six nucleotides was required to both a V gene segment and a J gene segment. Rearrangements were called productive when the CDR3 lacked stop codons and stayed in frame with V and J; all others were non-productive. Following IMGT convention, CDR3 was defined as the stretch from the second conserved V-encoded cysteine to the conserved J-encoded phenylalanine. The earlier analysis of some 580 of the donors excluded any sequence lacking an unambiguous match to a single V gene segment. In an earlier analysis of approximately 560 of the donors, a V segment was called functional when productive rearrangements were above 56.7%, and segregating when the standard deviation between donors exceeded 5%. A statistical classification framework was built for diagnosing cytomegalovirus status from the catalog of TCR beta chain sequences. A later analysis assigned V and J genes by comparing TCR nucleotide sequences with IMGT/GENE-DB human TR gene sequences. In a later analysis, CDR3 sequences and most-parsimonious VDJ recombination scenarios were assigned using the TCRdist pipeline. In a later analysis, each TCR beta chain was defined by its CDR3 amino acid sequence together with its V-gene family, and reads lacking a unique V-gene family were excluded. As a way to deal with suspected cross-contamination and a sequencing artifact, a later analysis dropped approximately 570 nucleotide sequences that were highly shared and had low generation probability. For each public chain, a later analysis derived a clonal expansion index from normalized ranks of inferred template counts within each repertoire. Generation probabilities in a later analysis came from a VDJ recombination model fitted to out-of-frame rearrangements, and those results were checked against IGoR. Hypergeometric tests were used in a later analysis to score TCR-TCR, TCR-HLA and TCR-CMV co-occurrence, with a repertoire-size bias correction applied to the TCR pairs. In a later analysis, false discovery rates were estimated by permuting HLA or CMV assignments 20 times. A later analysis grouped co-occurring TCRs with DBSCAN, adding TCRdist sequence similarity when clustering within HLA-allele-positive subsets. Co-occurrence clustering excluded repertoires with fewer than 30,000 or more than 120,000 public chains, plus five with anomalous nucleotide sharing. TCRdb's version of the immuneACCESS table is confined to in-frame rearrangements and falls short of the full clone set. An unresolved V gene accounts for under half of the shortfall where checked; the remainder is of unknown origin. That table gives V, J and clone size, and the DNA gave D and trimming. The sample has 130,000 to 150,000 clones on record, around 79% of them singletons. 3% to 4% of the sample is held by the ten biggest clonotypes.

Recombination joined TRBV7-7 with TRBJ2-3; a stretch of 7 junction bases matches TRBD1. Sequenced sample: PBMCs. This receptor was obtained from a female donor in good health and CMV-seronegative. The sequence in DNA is TGTGCTAGCAGCTTAGACAGGGCCACAGATACGCAGTATTTT. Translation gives CASSLDRATDTQYF.